What follows describes a single TCR beta chain. Its antigen is unidentified. Germline V CDR1 and CDR2: SGHDT, YYEEEE. The ends were cut back, 1 base at V and 11 bases at J, with 17 bases in the middle. The CDR3 runs 14 residues. This table comes from immunoSEQ multiplex PCR, and its TCRdb copy is limited to in-frame clones, with some not included. The sample has 100,000 to 150,000 clones, roughly 80% seen once. Time point meaning: baseline pretreatment blood. As for treatment: 15 Gy SBRT to primary tumor, nephrectomy 4 weeks later. After SBRT, blood was collected at 2 and 4 weeks, plus baseline. The sample is drawn from a study of radiation and T cells in renal cell carcinoma. Study-level background: Nephrectomy followed 15 Gy stereotactic body radiation by 4 weeks. Findings and caveats of the study: In blood, top tumor clones expanded by 2 weeks, shrinking by 4. Without pretreatment biopsies, baseline tumor clonotype presence was undetermined.

The TCR was taken from an older woman with renal cell carcinoma. This chain connects TRBV5-6 to TRBJ2-3; the D call may be TRBD1 or TRBD2 (6 bases each). The source was blood, collected from a patient whose treatment included radiotherapy and nephrectomy. Here the CDR3 DNA reads TGTGCCAGCAGCTTGTCGGGGGACAACCACCAGCAGTATTTT. As protein: CASSLSGDNHQQYF.